A single TCR beta chain is shown here with its context. This entry belongs to a study of blood T cell repertoires in COVID-19. Across the whole study: Sites across the United States, Italy and Spain contributed samples from acute and convalescent COVID-19. The cDNA or gDNA used as material had been derived from T cells, B-cell-depleted T cells, or PBMCs.

As originally analysed: Using reference gene primer amplification, nucleated cell counts were estimated. Libraries were prepared by immunoSEQ multiplex PCR; TCRdb keeps only in-frame clonotypes and omits some of them. That table is the source of V, J and clone size, and D and trimming were worked out from the DNA. This repertoire shows 35,000 to 55,000 clones, 90% found once; its top ten account for approximately 3%. The sequenced material came from peripheral blood. This clonotype was sampled from a man aged 50 to 59 with active COVID-19.

The CDR3 DNA is TGTGCCAGCAGCCAAGATTGGACACGTTCTAACTATGGCTACACCTTC. It encodes CASSQDWTRSNYGYTF. The chain is built from TRBV4-2 and TRBJ1-2, with D possibly being TRBD1 (5 bases). This CDR3 spans 16 amino acids. Germline V lookup: CDR1 LGHNA, CDR2 YNFKEQ. Trimming took off 0 bases at V and 0 bases at J, with 11 bases between the two ends.